These 4 T cell receptor beta chains were all obtained from the same sample, sequenced in a study of blood T cell repertoires in COVID-19. The method was immunoSEQ multiplex PCR; TCRdb's version includes in-frame clones alone and lacks a portion of them. The sample holds about 38,000 clones, roughly 89% seen once. Sequenced material: peripheral blood. The receptors here all came from a man aged 55 to 69 with active or convalescent COVID-19.

The CDR3 bases are TGTGCCAGCAGCTTAGGGGTGACAGGGAGGTATGAGCAGTTCTTC. Amino acids: CASSLGVTGRYEQFF. This chain joins TRBV11-2 and TRBJ2-1; weak D call: TRBD1 (7 bases). V lost 1 base, J lost 8 bases, and 15 bases lay in between. This CDR3 spans 15 amino acids. Germline values: CDR1 SGHAT, CDR2 FQNNGV.

The rearrangement joins TRBV28 to TRBJ2-7, with 16 bases that match TRBD2. Germline values: CDR1 MDHEN, CDR2 SYDVKM. The CDR3 length is 17 residues. The junction had 3 bases not matched to a gene; V was cut back by 4 bases and J by 0 bases. The CDR3 DNA is TGTGCCAGCAGTTGGGGACTAGCGGGAGGGAGCTCCTACGAGCAGTACTTC. Residues: CASSWGLAGGSSYEQYF.

The chain recombines TRBV10-1 with TRBJ2-1; 10 bases map to TRBD2. J gave up 6 bases and V 5 bases, and 1 base lay outside the gene matches. The CDR3 contains 13 residues. Germline lookup yields CDR1 WNHNN and CDR2 SYGVQD (reference sequence). DNA of the CDR3: TGCGCCAGCAGTCTAGCGGGAGTCAATGAGCAGTTCTTC. Encoded protein: CASSLAGVNEQFF.

V gene TRBV24-1 combines with J gene TRBJ2-3; 7 bases match TRBD2. This CDR3 contains 15 residues. The V gene end was trimmed by 5 bases and the J gene end by 2 bases; junction bases not matched to a gene: 6. CDR1 and CDR2 (germline): KGHDR, SFDVKD. CDR3 region: CATSGGGLFTDTQYF. CDR3 in DNA: TGTGCCACCAGTGGGGGGGGACTTTTCACAGATACGCAGTATTTT.